The 22 T cell receptor beta chains presented below share a single source sample, sequenced in a study of siplizumab effects on memory and regulatory T cells. Repertoires were generated with immunoSEQ multiplex PCR, while TCRdb's copy carries only in-frame clones and drops some. The data hold roughly 82,000 clones, with roughly 87% observed a single time. Input material: Tregs sorted from blood. The receptors shown here come from a human donor in good health.

This chain connects TRBV6-1 to TRBJ1-4, with a weak D call TRBD1 (6 bases). The CDR3 runs 14 residues. In germline, CDR1 is MNHNS, CDR2 SASEGT. V lost 7 bases and J 7 bases, leaving 16 bases between the germline ends. The CDR3 loop is CASIPPGGGEKLFF. The CDR3 DNA is TGTGCCAGCATCCCACCCGGGGGCGGTGAAAAACTGTTTTTT.

J is TRBJ2-3 and V is TRBV29-1; 7 bases align to TRBD1. The CDR3 loop spans 12 amino acids. Germline V gene sequence: CDR1 SQVTM, CDR2 ANQGSEA. The trim removed 3 bases at V and 5 bases at J, leaving 2 bases unmatched. The CDR3 DNA is TGCAGCGTTGACCCAGGGGGAGATACGCAGTATTTT. Its translation is CSVDPGGDTQYF.

This clone occurred once. The chain recombines TRBV27 with TRBJ2-7, with D uncertain. This CDR3 has 11 residues. Trimming pared 8 bases from V and 7 bases from J, leaving 12 bases between. The germline CDR1 and CDR2 sequences are MNHEY and SMNVEV (reference sequence). The CDR3 sequence is CASVSGREQYF. The CDR3 DNA reads as TGTGCCAGCGTGAGTGGGCGAGAGCAGTACTTC.

The V call is TRBV11-2, the J call TRBJ1-1; possible D gene TRBD1, 5 bases. In germline, CDR1 is SGHAT, CDR2 FQNNGV. V lost 5 bases and J lost 0, with 13 bases in between. The CDR3 is 15 residues long. The CDR3 region is CASSRGATLNTEAFF. The CDR3 DNA sequence: TGTGCCAGCAGCCGAGGGGCCACCTTGAACACTGAAGCTTTCTTT.

The chain recombines TRBV19 with TRBJ1-2, with TRBD1 matching over 9 bases. V was clipped by 3 bases and J by 6 bases; unmatched bases: 11. The germline CDR1 and CDR2 sequences are LNHDA and SQIVND (reference sequence). The CDR3 is 16 amino acids. CDR3 in DNA: TGTGCCAGTAGTATCCCCCCGGGACAGGGTAAACATGGCTACACCTTC. Translated: CASSIPPGQGKHGYTF.

The V gene is TRBV21-1, the J gene TRBJ2-6. TRBV21-1 is a pseudogene segment. The CDR3 is made up of 10 amino acids. The CDR3 nucleotides are TGTGGAAGTTGGGCCAACGTCCTGACTTTC. Translated, it gives CGSWANVLTF.

Notes on this clone: This specimen includes other DNA sequences encoding the same CDR3. The V call is TRBV2, the J call TRBJ1-6; weak D call: TRBD1 (5 bases). CDR3 size: 16 residues. Germline CDR1 is SNHLY and CDR2 is FYNNEI. Between the trimmed V and J ends, which lost 7 bases and 8 bases, there was a span of 21 bases. CDR3 residues: CASTIGGGRGDSPLHF. In DNA, the CDR3 is TGTGCCAGCACCATAGGCGGGGGTCGGGGGGATTCACCCCTCCACTTT.

The rearrangement joins TRBV6-6 to TRBJ1-2; possible D gene TRBD1, 5 bases. Trimming stripped 0 bases from V and 4 bases from J, with 12 bases between. The CDR3 is 15 amino acids. The V gene's germline CDR1 is MNHNY and CDR2 SVGAGI (reference sequence). Written as DNA, the CDR3 is TGTGCCAGCAGTTACTCCGGGGCAGTTCGCTATGGCTACACCTTC. Its protein product is CASSYSGAVRYGYTF.

The V call is TRBV9, the J call TRBJ1-2, with TRBD1 as a possible D gene (6 bases). CDR3 length equals 13 residues. CDR1 and CDR2 (germline): SGDLS, YYNGEE. V lost 0 bases and J lost 6, with 9 bases in between. CDR3 nucleotides: TGTGCCAGCAGCGTAGGGACAGCCGATGGCTACACCTTC. Translated: CASSVGTADGYTF.

This rearrangement joins TRBV19 to TRBJ1-5; TRBD1 aligns across 8 bases. V shed 7 bases, J shed 1 base, and the junction held 9 bases outside the gene matches. Per germline, CDR1 LNHDA and CDR2 SQIVND (reference sequence). The length of the CDR3 is 16 residues. This CDR3 is CASISGGRLSNQPQHF. Here the CDR3 DNA reads TGTGCCAGTATCTCAGGGGGCAGGTTAAGCAATCAGCCCCAGCATTTT.

This chain connects TRBV5-1 to TRBJ1-1; TRBD1 is a possible D gene (5 bases). The CDR3 runs to 14 residues. V gave up 0 bases and J gave up 6 bases, with 12 bases separating them. Germline V gene sequence: CDR1 SGHRS, CDR2 YFSETQ. DNA of the CDR3: TGCGCCAGCAGCTTGGGCCTAGGGGTCCCTGAAGCTTTCTTT. Residues: CASSLGLGVPEAFF.

The chain links TRBV9 to TRBJ2-7, with 14 bases identical to TRBD2. This CDR3 has 17 amino acids. Germline trimming cut 5 bases from V and 6 bases from J; bases unmatched to any gene: 13. The germline V gene encodes CDR1 SGDLS and CDR2 YYNGEE. CDR3 protein: CASSEGMGLAGASEQYF. The CDR3 region has the DNA TGTGCCAGCAGTGAGGGAATGGGACTAGCGGGGGCTTCCGAGCAGTACTTC.

CDR3 bases: TGTGCCATACAGAACCCTAACTATGGCTACACCTTC. Residues: CAIQNPNYGYTF. The V call is TRBV10-3, the J call TRBJ1-2; no clear D. Trimming removed 9 bases at V and 0 bases at J, with 8 bases between. This CDR3 is built from 12 residues. Germline V gene data show CDR1 as ENHRY and CDR2 as SYGVKD.

This clone was observed a few times. The chain combines TRBV28 with TRBJ1-5; 10 nucleotides match TRBD1. The length of the CDR3 is 16 residues. After removal of 5 bases from V and 7 bases from J, the junction contained 11 bases not matched to a gene. Germline lookup yields CDR1 MDHEN and CDR2 SYDVKM. As DNA, the CDR3 is TGTGCCAGCAGTCCTGGGGACAGGGGAGGGAACCAGCCCCAGCATTTT. Encoded protein: CASSPGDRGGNQPQHF.

J is TRBJ2-1 and V is TRBV9; a possible D gene is TRBD2 (6 bases). The CDR3 contains 14 residues. The ends were cut back, 2 bases at V and 9 bases at J, with 15 bases in the middle. Germline CDR1 reads SGDLS; CDR2 reads YYNGEE. The CDR3 here is CASSVIPSVGEQFF. The DNA of the CDR3 is TGTGCCAGCAGCGTGATCCCTAGCGTGGGTGAGCAGTTCTTC.

The chain joins TRBV6-6 to TRBJ2-3; TRBD2 matches 9 bases. The CDR3 runs 16 residues. After removal of 6 bases from V and 1 base from J, the junction contained 8 bases not matched to a gene. Germline V lookup: CDR1 MNHNY, CDR2 SVGAGI (reference sequence). In DNA form, the CDR3 reads TGTGCCAGCAGAACGGGGCGGGGGGGTGGCACAGATACGCAGTATTTT. This codes for CASRTGRGGGTDTQYF.

This clone occurred once. CDR3 DNA sequence: TGTGCCAGCAGCCAAGGTCCCAACTATGGCTACACCTTC. Protein: CASSQGPNYGYTF. The chain carries TRBV14 and TRBJ1-2; D gene ambiguous. The V gene's germline CDR1 is SGHDN and CDR2 FVKESK. This CDR3 comprises 13 residues. V was cut by 1 base and J by 2 bases, with 5 bases left in between.

This clone was observed a handful of times. This chain uses TRBV14 with TRBJ1-6; no firm D call. V gave up 1 base and J gave up 6 bases, with 10 bases separating them. Germline V gives CDR1 SGHDN, CDR2 FVKESK. The CDR3 covers 15 residues. CDR3 in amino acids: CASSQGTSPNSPLHF. In nucleotides, the CDR3 is TGTGCCAGCAGCCAAGGGACCTCCCCTAATTCACCCCTCCACTTT.

This chain's CDR3 is CATSRDFAGTNTEAFF. The CDR3 DNA reads as TGTGCCACCAGCAGAGATTTCGCAGGGACTAACACTGAAGCTTTCTTT. The chain has TRBV15 and TRBJ1-1; possible D gene TRBD1, 5 bases. Trimming pared 0 bases from V and 2 bases from J, leaving 13 bases between. CDR1 is LNHNV, CDR2 YYDKDF, per germline (reference sequence). This CDR3 region has 16 residues. Looking up the rest from reference TRBV15 and TRBJ1-1 gives the full variable domain: DAMVIQNPRYQVTQFGKPVTLSCSQTLNHNVMYWYQQKSSQAPKLLFHYYDKDFNNEADTPDNFQSRRPNTSFCFLDIRSPGLGDTAMYLCATSRDFAGTNTEAFFGQGTRLTVV.

This clone was counted a single time. The V call is TRBV9, the J call TRBJ2-4; 9 positions match TRBD2. The V and J ends lost 2 bases and 1 base, in that order; junction bases with no gene match: 7. CDR3 length: 17 residues. Germline CDR1 reads SGDLS; CDR2 reads YYNGEE. The CDR3 nucleotides are TGTGCCAGCAGCGTGGGTAGCGGGGGCTGGGCCAAAAACATTCAGTACTTC. Residues: CASSVGSGGWAKNIQYF. Combining the CDR3 with reference TRBV9 and TRBJ2-4 gives the whole variable domain DSGVTQTPKHLITATGQRVTLRCSPRSGDLSVYWYQQSLDQGLQFLIQYYNGEERAKGNILERFSAQQFPDLHSELNLSSLELGDSALYFCASSVGSGGWAKNIQYFGAGTRLSVL.

Turning to this clone: Sequence at one end of the junction differs from germline and may be a read error. The V and J genes are TRBV7-2 and TRBJ2-4, with 9 bases aligning to TRBD2. Germline V lookup: CDR1 SGHTA, CDR2 FQGNSA. CDR3 length: 15 amino acids. CDR3 DNA: TGTGCCAGCAGCTTAGAGGGACTAGCCGAAAACATTCAGTACTTC. Translated: CASSLEGLAENIQYF.

This chain uses TRBV7-2 with TRBJ1-1; D remains unclear. The CDR3 is 14 residues long. The V gene's germline CDR1 is SGHTA and CDR2 FQGNSA. Trimming left V 0 bases short and J 4 bases short, with 9 bases between. The CDR3 DNA follows: TGTGCCAGCAGCTTAGCGTCATCGGGCACTGAAGCTTTCTTT. Translating it yields CASSLASSGTEAFF.